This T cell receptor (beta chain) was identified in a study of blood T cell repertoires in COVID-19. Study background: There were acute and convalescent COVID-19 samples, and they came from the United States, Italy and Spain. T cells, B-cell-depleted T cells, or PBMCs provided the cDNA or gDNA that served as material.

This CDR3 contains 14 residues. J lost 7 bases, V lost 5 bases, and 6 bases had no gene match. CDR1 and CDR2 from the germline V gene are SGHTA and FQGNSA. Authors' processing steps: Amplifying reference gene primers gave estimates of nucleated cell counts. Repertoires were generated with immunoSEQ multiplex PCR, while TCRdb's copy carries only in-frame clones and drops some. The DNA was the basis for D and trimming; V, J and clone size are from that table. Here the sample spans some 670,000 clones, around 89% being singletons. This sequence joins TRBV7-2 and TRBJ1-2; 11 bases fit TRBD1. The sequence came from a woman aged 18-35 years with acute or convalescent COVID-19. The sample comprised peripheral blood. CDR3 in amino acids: CASSVPGQGGGYTF. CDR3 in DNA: TGTGCCAGCAGCGTTCCGGGACAGGGGGGTGGCTACACCTTC.